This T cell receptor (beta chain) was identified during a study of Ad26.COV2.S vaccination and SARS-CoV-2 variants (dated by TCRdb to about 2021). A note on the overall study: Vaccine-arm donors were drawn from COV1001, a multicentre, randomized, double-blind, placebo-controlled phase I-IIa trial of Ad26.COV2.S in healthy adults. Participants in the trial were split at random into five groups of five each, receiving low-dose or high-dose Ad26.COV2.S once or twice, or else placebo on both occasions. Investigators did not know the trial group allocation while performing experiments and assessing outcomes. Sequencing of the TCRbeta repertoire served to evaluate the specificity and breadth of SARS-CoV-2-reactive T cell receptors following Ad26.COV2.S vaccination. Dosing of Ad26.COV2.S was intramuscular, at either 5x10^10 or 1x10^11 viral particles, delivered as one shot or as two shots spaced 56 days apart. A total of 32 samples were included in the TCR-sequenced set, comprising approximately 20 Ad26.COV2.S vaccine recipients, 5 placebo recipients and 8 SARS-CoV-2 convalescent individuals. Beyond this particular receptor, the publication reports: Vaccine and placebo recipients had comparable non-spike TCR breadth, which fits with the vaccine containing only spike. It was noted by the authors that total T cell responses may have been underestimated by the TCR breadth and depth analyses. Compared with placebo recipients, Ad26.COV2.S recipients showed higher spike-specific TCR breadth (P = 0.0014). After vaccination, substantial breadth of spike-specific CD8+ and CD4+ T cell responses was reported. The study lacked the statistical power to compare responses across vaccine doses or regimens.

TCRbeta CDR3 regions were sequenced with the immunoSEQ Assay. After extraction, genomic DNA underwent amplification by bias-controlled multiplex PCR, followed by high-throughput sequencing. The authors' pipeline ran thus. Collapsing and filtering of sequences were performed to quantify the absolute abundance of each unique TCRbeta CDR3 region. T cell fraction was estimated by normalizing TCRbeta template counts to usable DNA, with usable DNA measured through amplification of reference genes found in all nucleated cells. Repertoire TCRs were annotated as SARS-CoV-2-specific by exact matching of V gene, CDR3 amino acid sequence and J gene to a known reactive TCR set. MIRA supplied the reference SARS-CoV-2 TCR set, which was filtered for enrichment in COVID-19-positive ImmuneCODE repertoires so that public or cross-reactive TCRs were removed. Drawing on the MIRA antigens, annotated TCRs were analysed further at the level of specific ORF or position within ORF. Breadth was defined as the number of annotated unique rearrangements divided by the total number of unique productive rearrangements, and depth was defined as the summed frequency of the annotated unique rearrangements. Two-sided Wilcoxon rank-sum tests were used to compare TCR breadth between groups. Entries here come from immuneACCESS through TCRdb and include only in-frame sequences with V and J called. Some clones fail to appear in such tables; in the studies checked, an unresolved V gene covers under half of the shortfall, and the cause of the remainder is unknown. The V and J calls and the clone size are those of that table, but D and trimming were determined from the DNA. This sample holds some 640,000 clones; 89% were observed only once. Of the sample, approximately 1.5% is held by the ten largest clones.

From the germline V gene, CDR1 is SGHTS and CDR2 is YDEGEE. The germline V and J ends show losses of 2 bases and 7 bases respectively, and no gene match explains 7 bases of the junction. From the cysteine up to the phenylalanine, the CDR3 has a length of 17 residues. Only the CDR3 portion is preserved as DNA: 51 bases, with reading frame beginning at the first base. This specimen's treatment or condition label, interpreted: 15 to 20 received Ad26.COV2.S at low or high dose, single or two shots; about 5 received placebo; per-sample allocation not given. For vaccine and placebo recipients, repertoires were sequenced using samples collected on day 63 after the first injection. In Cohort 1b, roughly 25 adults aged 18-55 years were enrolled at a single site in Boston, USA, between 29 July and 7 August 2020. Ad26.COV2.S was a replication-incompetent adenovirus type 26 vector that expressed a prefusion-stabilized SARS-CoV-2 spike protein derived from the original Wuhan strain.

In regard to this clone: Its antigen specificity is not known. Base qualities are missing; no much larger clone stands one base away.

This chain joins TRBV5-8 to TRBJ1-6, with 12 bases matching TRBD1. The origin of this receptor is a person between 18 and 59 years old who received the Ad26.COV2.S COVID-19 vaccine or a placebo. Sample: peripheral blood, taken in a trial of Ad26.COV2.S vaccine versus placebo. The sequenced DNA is TGTGCCAGCAGCTTAGTGTCTGGGACAGGGGGCAATTCACCCCTCCACTTT. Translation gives CASSLVSGTGGNSPLHF.